This T cell receptor beta chain was profiled in a study of shared clonotypes between healthy human individuals. This CDR3 region has 14 residues. The germline V gene encodes CDR1 SGHTA and CDR2 FQGNSA. V was shortened by 1 base and J by 2 bases, with 8 bases between the two germline ends. TCRdb's table, derived via immunoSEQ multiplex PCR, lists solely in-frame clones and lacks some. The data contain 2 million or so clones, 85% to 95% of them singletons. The naive CD8 subset, CD45RO-negative cells positively selected for CCR7, excluded terminally differentiated effector memory CD45RA+ cells. Study-wide results and caveats: Sorted-subset samples were not fully sequenced, rarefaction indicated. Read depth was anticipated to influence clonotype sharing among donors. Memory subsets had estimated richness that was generally smaller than that of naive subsets.

Regarding this clone: What it recognizes is unknown.

Material for sequencing was naive CD8+ T cells sorted from blood. The rearrangement joins TRBV7-2 to TRBJ2-5; no clear D gene. The source is a man aged 18-30 years in good health. The chain's CDR3 is CASSLGTPQETQYF. In DNA form, the CDR3 reads TGTGCCAGCAGCTTAGGGACGCCACAAGAGACCCAGTACTTC.